Sequencing of this TCR beta chain was carried out in a study of long-term antiretroviral therapy in people with HIV. Study-level findings and limits: Narrower CDR3 length ranges marked HIV repertoires relative to controls.

Remarks on this clone: What it binds is not known.

The run of the v3.0 immunoSEQ assay was at survey level. TCRdb keeps only in-frame clones here, not all; method: immunoSEQ multiplex PCR. The sample lists about 21,000 clones, 82% occurring once. The germline gives CDR1 SGHTA, CDR2 FQGTGA. This CDR3 has 14 residues. With V trimmed by 5 bases and J by 2 bases, 2 bases remained unmatched. The sequence was obtained from a man aged 18 to 29 with HIV. The V gene is TRBV7-3, the J gene TRBJ1-4; 7 bases are shared with TRBD1. This specimen was unsorted PBMCs, taken 0.5 years after starting antiretroviral therapy. For the CDR3, the DNA is TGTGCCAGCAGCCCAGGGGGTACTAATGAAAAACTGTTTTTT. It codes for CASSPGGTNEKLFF.